This is a list of T cell receptor beta chains from one sample in a study of blood T cell repertoires in COVID-19. The repertoire was sequenced with immunoSEQ multiplex PCR; TCRdb's copy has only in-frame clones and lacks some. Among around 220,000 clones, around 84% were seen once, and the ten largest hold 6% to 7.5%. Material: PBMCs or T cells enriched from blood (not recorded which). Receptor source: a woman in her thirties or forties with acute COVID-19. Each CDR3 is given without its conserved first and last residue. A D gene is named only where the DNA matches it firmly.

d_gene: .; j_gene: TRBJ1-5; v_gene: TRBV27; CDR3aa: ASSLSPHPKQLRNQPQH
d_gene: TRBD2; j_gene: TRBJ2-1; v_gene: TRBV13; CDR3aa: ASSTGLAGYEQF
d_gene: .; j_gene: TRBJ1-2; v_gene: TRBV7-9; CDR3aa: ASSTSTYGYT
d_gene: TRBD1; j_gene: TRBJ1-5; v_gene: TRBV7-2; CDR3aa: ASSLGQGARNRH
d_gene: .; j_gene: TRBJ1-2; v_gene: TRBV7-2; CDR3aa: ASSLVGVDGYT
d_gene: .; j_gene: TRBJ1-2; v_gene: TRBV6-5; CDR3aa: ASRLGNRDYGYT
d_gene: TRBD1; j_gene: TRBJ1-3; v_gene: TRBV6-5; CDR3aa: ASFSRGRGLNTIY
d_gene: .; j_gene: TRBJ2-7; v_gene: TRBV5-1; CDR3aa: ASSLVQGNYEQY
d_gene: TRBD2; j_gene: TRBJ2-5; v_gene: TRBV10-3; CDR3aa: AIRTTSGGETQY
d_gene: TRBD1; j_gene: TRBJ1-2; v_gene: TRBV9; CDR3aa: ASSPGGQGYGYT
d_gene: .; j_gene: TRBJ2-5; v_gene: TRBV5-1; CDR3aa: ASSLQGGQETQY
d_gene: .; j_gene: TRBJ2-1; v_gene: TRBV4-3; CDR3aa: ASSQASDLGSGEQF
d_gene: TRBD2; j_gene: TRBJ2-3; v_gene: TRBV6-5; CDR3aa: ASSSLAGGSTDTQY
d_gene: .; j_gene: TRBJ2-2; v_gene: TRBV11-2; CDR3aa: ASSLNRFGELF
d_gene: .; j_gene: TRBJ1-2; v_gene: TRBV28; CDR3aa: ASTSGVYYGYT
d_gene: .; j_gene: TRBJ2-7; v_gene: TRBV11-1; CDR3aa: ASSLRHMRYEQY
d_gene: .; j_gene: TRBJ2-1; v_gene: TRBV9; CDR3aa: ASSVMAGLSNEQF
d_gene: .; j_gene: TRBJ2-5; v_gene: TRBV28; CDR3aa: ASWTAGAKKTQY
d_gene: TRBD2; j_gene: TRBJ2-1; v_gene: TRBV4-3; CDR3aa: ASSQDLTSGESSYNEQF
d_gene: TRBD1; j_gene: TRBJ1-2; v_gene: TRBV30; CDR3aa: AWSATEDRGYGYT
d_gene: .; j_gene: TRBJ2-7; v_gene: TRBV11-2; CDR3aa: ASSRDFGGGEQY
d_gene: TRBD1; j_gene: TRBJ2-5; v_gene: TRBV5-6; CDR3aa: ASSPGGRGLETQY
d_gene: TRBD2; j_gene: TRBJ2-7; v_gene: TRBV5-4; CDR3aa: ASSFSGRAYEQY
d_gene: .; j_gene: TRBJ1-6; v_gene: TRBV6-2/TRBV6-3; CDR3aa: ASSWDTRSPLH
d_gene: .; j_gene: TRBJ2-3; v_gene: TRBV5-4; CDR3aa: ASSPQTRASDTQY
d_gene: TRBD1; j_gene: TRBJ1-6; v_gene: TRBV6-5; CDR3aa: ASSDSGTGRLF
d_gene: TRBD2; j_gene: TRBJ2-5; v_gene: TRBV2; CDR3aa: ASSWTSGIGETQY
d_gene: TRBD2; j_gene: TRBJ2-3; v_gene: TRBV7-2; CDR3aa: ASKNSAGDVDTQY
d_gene: .; j_gene: TRBJ1-2; v_gene: TRBV9; CDR3aa: ASSVVEQFTYGYT
d_gene: .; j_gene: TRBJ1-6; v_gene: TRBV14; CDR3aa: ASSHGGNSPLH
d_gene: TRBD1; j_gene: TRBJ2-1; v_gene: TRBV18; CDR3aa: ASSPGRQGTNEQF
d_gene: .; j_gene: TRBJ2-1; v_gene: TRBV12-5; CDR3aa: ASGLAPLAGSYNEQF
d_gene: TRBD1; j_gene: TRBJ1-2; v_gene: TRBV14; CDR3aa: ASSLTSGTGGGGYT
d_gene: TRBD1; j_gene: TRBJ1-4; v_gene: TRBV7-6; CDR3aa: ASSSSRQGSEKLF
d_gene: TRBD1; j_gene: TRBJ1-5; v_gene: TRBV10-3; CDR3aa: AIRLTGDQPQH
d_gene: .; j_gene: TRBJ2-2; v_gene: TRBV5-4; CDR3aa: ASSFDFRTGELF
d_gene: TRBD2; j_gene: TRBJ2-1; v_gene: TRBV2; CDR3aa: ASSDRTSGRDEQF
d_gene: .; j_gene: TRBJ1-1; v_gene: TRBV7-8; CDR3aa: ASSALWRQNTEAF
d_gene: .; j_gene: TRBJ1-3; v_gene: TRBV10-3; CDR3aa: ATMTGSSGNTIY
d_gene: .; j_gene: TRBJ2-1; v_gene: TRBV6-4; CDR3aa: ASSEGEPLGGEQF
d_gene: TRBD1; j_gene: TRBJ2-7; v_gene: TRBV7-8; CDR3aa: ASSREQGPSYEQY
d_gene: TRBD2; j_gene: TRBJ2-3; v_gene: TRBV7-9; CDR3aa: ASTGGTSGRVSTDTQY
d_gene: .; j_gene: TRBJ1-3; v_gene: TRBV4-1; CDR3aa: ASSQDGIQGGRNTIY
d_gene: TRBD1; j_gene: TRBJ1-1; v_gene: TRBV13; CDR3aa: AAAGGLGTEAF
d_gene: .; j_gene: TRBJ1-1; v_gene: TRBV29-1; CDR3aa: SVEDSQTRGGLEAF
d_gene: .; j_gene: TRBJ2-3; v_gene: TRBV11-2; CDR3aa: ASSLGLASTDTQY
d_gene: .; j_gene: TRBJ1-5; v_gene: TRBV7-7; CDR3aa: ASSPGENQPQH
d_gene: .; j_gene: TRBJ1-2; v_gene: TRBV10-3; CDR3aa: AMASGMDGYT
d_gene: .; j_gene: TRBJ2-2; v_gene: TRBV6-5; CDR3aa: ASSYHTGELF
d_gene: TRBD1; j_gene: TRBJ1-4; v_gene: TRBV11-2; CDR3aa: ASSFGTGGPGEKLF